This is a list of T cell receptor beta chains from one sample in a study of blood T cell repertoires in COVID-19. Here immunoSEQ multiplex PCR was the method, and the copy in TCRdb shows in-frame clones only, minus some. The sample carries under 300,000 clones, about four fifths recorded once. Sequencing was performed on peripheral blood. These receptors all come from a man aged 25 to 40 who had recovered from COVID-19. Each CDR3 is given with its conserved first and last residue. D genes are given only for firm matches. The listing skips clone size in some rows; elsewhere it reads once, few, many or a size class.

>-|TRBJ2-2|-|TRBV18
TGTGCCAGCTCATTACTAACTATCGACACCGGGGAGCTGTTTTTT
CASSLLTIDTGELFF
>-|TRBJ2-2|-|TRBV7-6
TGTGCCAGCAGCTTAGTTCCGGGGATGAACACCGGGGAGCTGTTTTTT
CASSLVPGMNTGELFF
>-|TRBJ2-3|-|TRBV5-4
TGTGCCAGCAGCCAGGAAGGATCAGATACGCAGTATTTT
CASSQEGSDTQYF
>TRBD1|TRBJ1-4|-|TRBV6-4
TGTGCCAGCAGTTTGGGGCGGGACAGGGATAATGAAAAACTGTTTTTT
CASSLGRDRDNEKLFF
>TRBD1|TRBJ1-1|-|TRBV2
TGTGCCAGCGAAGCCCGGGACAGAGCCAACACTGAAGCTTTCTTT
CASEARDRANTEAFF
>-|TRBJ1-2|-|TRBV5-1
TGCGCCAGCAGCTCCCAGGGGACGGGTGGCTACACCTTC
CASSSQGTGGYTF
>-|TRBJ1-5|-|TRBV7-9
TGTGCCAGCAGCTCCGGGTCTGGGGGGTCAGCTTTCAATCAGCCCCAGCATTTT
CASSSGSGGSAFNQPQHF
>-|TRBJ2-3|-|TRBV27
TGTGCCAGCAGCTCTACGACTAGGACAGATACGCAGTATTTT
CASSSTTRTDTQYF
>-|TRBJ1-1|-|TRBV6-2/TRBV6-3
TGTGCCAGCAGTTACGGGCACCCAGCTGAAGCTTTCTTT
CASSYGHPAEAFF
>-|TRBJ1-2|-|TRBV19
TGTGCCAGTAGTATAGAGGCGGAGAACTATGGCTACACCTTC
CASSIEAENYGYTF
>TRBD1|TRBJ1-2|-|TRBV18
TGTGCCAGCTCACCTTTTGACAGGGGGCCCGATGGCTACACCTTC
CASSPFDRGPDGYTF
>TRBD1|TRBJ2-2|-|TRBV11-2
TGTGCCAGCAGCTTAGGGACAGGGGGTCCCGGGGAGCTGTTTTTT
CASSLGTGGPGELFF
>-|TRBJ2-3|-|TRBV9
TGTGCCAGCAGCGTTAGGGCAGGGAAGTCGGATACGCAGTATTTT
CASSVRAGKSDTQYF
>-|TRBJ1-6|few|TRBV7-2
TGTGCCAGCAGCTTGGGCGCGGGGCGTAGAGGTTCACCCCTCCACTTT
CASSLGAGRRGSPLHF
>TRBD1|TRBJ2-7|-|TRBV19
TGTGCCAGTAGGAAAACAGGGGGCGAGCAGTACTTC
CASRKTGGEQYF
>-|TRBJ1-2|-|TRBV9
TGTGCCAGCAGCGTAGCCGACAGCCCAAGCTATGGCTACACCTTC
CASSVADSPSYGYTF
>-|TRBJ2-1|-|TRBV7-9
TGTGCCAGCAGCAAAAGGGGTCAGTCGGTATGGGATGAGCAGTTCTTC
CASSKRGQSVWDEQFF
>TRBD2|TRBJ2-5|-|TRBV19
TGTGCCAGTAGTCCCGGGACTAGCGGCCAGGTGGAGACCCAGTACTTC
CASSPGTSGQVETQYF
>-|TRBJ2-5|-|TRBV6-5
TGTGCCAGCAGGGCGGGTACCCACCAAGAGACCCAGTACTTC
CASRAGTHQETQYF
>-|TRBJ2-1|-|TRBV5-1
TGCGCCAGCAGCTCCGGAGCCGCCGGGTACAATGAGCAGTTCTTC
CASSSGAAGYNEQFF
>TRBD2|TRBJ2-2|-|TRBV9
TGTGCCAGCACCGCGGGGGGGTTGACCGGGGAGCTGTTTTTT
CASTAGGLTGELFF
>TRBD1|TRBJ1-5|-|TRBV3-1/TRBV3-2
TGTGCCAGCAGCCAAAGTGACAGGGACCACTCCCAGCATTTT
CASSQSDRDHSQHF
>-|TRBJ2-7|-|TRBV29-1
TGCAGCGTCTCTACGGCTCGGCGGCAATCCTACGAGCAGTACTTC
CSVSTARRQSYEQYF
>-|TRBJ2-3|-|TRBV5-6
TGTGCCAGCAGCTTGGCCTCGGGGGACAGATTTACAGATACGCAGTATTTT
CASSLASGDRFTDTQYF
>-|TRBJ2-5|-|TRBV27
TGTGCCAGCAGTACGGCGCTCGGGGAGACCCAGTACTTC
CASSTALGETQYF
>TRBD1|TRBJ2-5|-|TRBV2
TGTGCCAGCAGGCTACTGCAGGGGGAAGAGACCCAGTACTTC
CASRLLQGEETQYF
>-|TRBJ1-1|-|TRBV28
TGTGCCAGCAGTTGGGGGCGGAACACTGAAGCTTTCTTT
CASSWGRNTEAFF
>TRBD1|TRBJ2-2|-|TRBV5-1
TGCGCCAGCAGCTTGGCCGTTCGGACAGGGGGCACCGGGGAGCTGTTTTTT
CASSLAVRTGGTGELFF
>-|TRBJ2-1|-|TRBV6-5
TGTGCCAGTACAGGGTCGGATGAGCAGTTCTTC
CASTGSDEQFF
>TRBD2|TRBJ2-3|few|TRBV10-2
TGCGCCAGCGCGACTAGCGGGGGGGGCGCTTTTAGCACAGATACGCAGTATTTT
CASATSGGGAFSTDTQYF
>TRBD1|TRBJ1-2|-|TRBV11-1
TGTGCCAGCAGCTTAACAGGGGAGGAGCGCTACACCTTC
CASSLTGEERYTF
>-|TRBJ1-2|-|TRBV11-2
TGTGCCAGCAGCTTATTATCCCCGCGCGGAGATGGCTACACCTTC
CASSLLSPRGDGYTF
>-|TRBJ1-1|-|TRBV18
TGTGCCAGCTCACCACGTGAACCGGGGGACACTGAAGCTTTCTTT
CASSPREPGDTEAFF
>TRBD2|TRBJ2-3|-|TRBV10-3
TGTGCCATCAGTGATCTAGCGGGGGCATCCGATACGCAGTATTTT
CAISDLAGASDTQYF